The 12 T cell receptor beta chains in this list originate from one sample, sequenced in a study of CD8 T cells in Susac syndrome. The RNA input was roughly 0.5 to 1 ug, and it was reverse transcribed with random hexamers. TCRdb itself ran the immunoSEQ multiplex PCR reads through MiXCR, one entry per CDR3 protein. The profile covers 300,000 to 350,000 distinct CDR3 sequences, with about 92% appearing a single time and over 0.065% taken by the ten largest. Input material: CD4+ T cells from PBMCs. The receptor source for this set is a human donor with multiple sclerosis.

The chain joins TRBV14 to TRBJ2-5; D remains unclear. Trimming took off 3 bases at V and 0 bases at J, with 5 bases between the two ends. Germline CDR1 and CDR2: SGHDN and FVKESK. The CDR3 sequence is 13 residues long. The CDR3 DNA sequence: TGTGCCAGCAGCCATAGGAACCAAGAGACCCAGTACTTC. As protein: CASSHRNQETQYF.

J is TRBJ2-6 and V is TRBV19; weak D call: TRBD1 (5 bases). This CDR3 has 18 residues. The V and J ends lost 3 bases and 0 bases respectively, with 15 bases between them. The germline V gene has CDR1 LNHDA and CDR2 SQIVND (reference sequence). The CDR3 loop reads CASSIQGKFHSGANVLTF. The DNA for the CDR3 is TGTGCCAGTAGTATTCAGGGCAAATTCCACTCTGGGGCCAACGTCCTGACTTTC.

The DNA of the CDR3 is TGCGCCAGCAGCTTGGAGGCAAGGGGGTTTGAAAAACTGTTTTTT. This translates into CASSLEARGFEKLFF. This rearrangement joins TRBV5-1 to TRBJ1-4; TRBD1 might be the D (6 bases). Trimming shortened V by 0 bases and J by 7 bases, and 13 bases separated the two germline ends. This CDR3 contains 15 residues. Germline V gives CDR1 SGHRS, CDR2 YFSETQ.

The chain couples TRBV3-1 to TRBJ2-7, with a possible D match to TRBD2 (5 bases). Trimming removed 1 base at V and 0 bases at J, with 10 bases between. This CDR3 spans 15 amino acids. Germline assignment: CDR1 LGHDT and CDR2 YNNKEL (reference sequence). The CDR3 sequence is CASSQGRRSSYEQYF. CDR3 sequence (DNA): TGTGCCAGCAGCCAAGGCAGGAGGAGCTCCTACGAGCAGTACTTC.

This clonotype was counted once. V usage is TRBV7-8 and J usage is TRBJ2-4; TRBD1 is a possible D gene (6 bases). The CDR3 is made up of 15 amino acids. Germline CDR1 is SGHVS and CDR2 is FQNEAQ. Trimming cost V 5 bases and J 4 bases, with 15 bases left between them. CDR3 protein: CASSISPGQKNIQYF. CDR3 DNA sequence: TGTGCCAGCAGCATCTCCCCGGGACAAAAAAACATTCAGTACTTC.

This rearrangement joins TRBV5-4 to TRBJ2-1; D is possibly TRBD1 or TRBD2 (5 bases each). V lost 4 bases and J 3 bases, leaving 17 bases between the germline ends. The CDR3 runs 16 residues. Per the germline V gene, CDR1 is SGHNT and CDR2 is YYREEE (reference sequence). CDR3 nucleotide sequence: TGTGCCAGCAGCCTGACCCGGGACGGCCACTACAATGAGCAGTTCTTC. It translates to CASSLTRDGHYNEQFF.

J is TRBJ2-1 and V is TRBV20-1, with 8 bases identical to TRBD2. Germline CDR1 and CDR2: DFQATT and SNEGSKA (reference sequence). The V segment lost 5 bases and the J segment 3 bases; nucleotides outside the gene matches: 9. The CDR3 is 15 residues long. This CDR3 is CSASSLAGSYNEQFF. Written as DNA, the CDR3 is TGCAGTGCTTCCTCCCTAGCGGGTAGCTACAATGAGCAGTTCTTC.

The rearrangement joins TRBV20-1 to TRBJ2-7; possible D gene TRBD2, 6 bases. Looked up from germline, CDR1 is DFQATT and CDR2 is SNEGSKA (reference sequence). Deletions cut 1 base from V and 6 bases from J, with 19 bases between. The CDR3 has 15 amino acids. CDR3 region: CSARVQGGVGGEQYF. CDR3 DNA sequence: TGCAGTGCTAGAGTCCAGGGAGGAGTGGGCGGCGAGCAGTACTTC.

The chain couples TRBV4-2 to TRBJ1-1; tentatively, D is TRBD1 (5 bases). CDR3 size: 17 residues. Trimming removed 3 bases at V and 3 bases at J, with 20 bases between. CDR1 LGHNA and CDR2 YNFKEQ come from the germline V gene. The CDR3 DNA reads TGTGCCAGCAGCCACCTCGGCCCCGGGACCGGTCACACTGAAGCTTTCTTT. This codes for CASSHLGPGTGHTEAFF.

The chain carries TRBV7-9 and TRBJ2-3, with 9 nucleotides matching TRBD2. The trim removed 5 bases at V and 4 bases at J, leaving 4 bases unmatched. Germline V gene lookup returns CDR1 SEHNR and CDR2 FQNEAQ (reference sequence). There are 14 residues in the CDR3. CDR3: CASSRASGADTQYF. The CDR3, as DNA: TGTGCCAGCAGCAGGGCTAGCGGGGCAGATACGCAGTATTTT.

V usage is TRBV6-5 and J usage is TRBJ1-2; D not resolved. CDR1 is MNHEY, CDR2 SVGAGI, per germline. CDR3 length: 14 amino acids. The V end was cut by 2 bases, the J end by 3 bases, with 10 bases between. The DNA for the CDR3 is TGTGCCAGCAGTTACGGAGGAGCGGACTATGGCTACACCTTC. Translating it yields CASSYGGADYGYTF.

V usage is TRBV20-1 and J usage is TRBJ2-3; 8 nucleotides line up with TRBD2. The V gene end was trimmed by 5 bases and the J gene end by 3 bases; junction bases not matched to a gene: 13. The CDR3 is 16 residues long. Germline CDR1 is DFQATT and CDR2 is SNEGSKA (reference sequence). The CDR3 reads CSAGGHGAGATDTQYF. The CDR3 bases are TGCAGTGCTGGAGGGCACGGAGCGGGAGCGACAGATACGCAGTATTTT.